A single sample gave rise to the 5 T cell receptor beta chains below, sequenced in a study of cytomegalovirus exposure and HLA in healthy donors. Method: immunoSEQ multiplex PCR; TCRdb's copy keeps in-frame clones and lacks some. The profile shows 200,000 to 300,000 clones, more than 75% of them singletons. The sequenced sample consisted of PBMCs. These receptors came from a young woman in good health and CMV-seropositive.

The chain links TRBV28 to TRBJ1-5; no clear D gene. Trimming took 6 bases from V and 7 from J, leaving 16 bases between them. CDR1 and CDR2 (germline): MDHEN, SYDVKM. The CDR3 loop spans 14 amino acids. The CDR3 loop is CASSSPGSGQPQHF. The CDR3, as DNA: TGTGCCAGCAGCTCTCCAGGATCCGGCCAGCCCCAGCATTTT.

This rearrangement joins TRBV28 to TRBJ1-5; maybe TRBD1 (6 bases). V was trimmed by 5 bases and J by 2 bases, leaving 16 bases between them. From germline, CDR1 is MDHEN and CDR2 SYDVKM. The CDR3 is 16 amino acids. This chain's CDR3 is CASSIQGRGGNQPQHF. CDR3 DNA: TGTGCCAGCAGTATACAGGGACGTGGGGGCAATCAGCCCCAGCATTTT.

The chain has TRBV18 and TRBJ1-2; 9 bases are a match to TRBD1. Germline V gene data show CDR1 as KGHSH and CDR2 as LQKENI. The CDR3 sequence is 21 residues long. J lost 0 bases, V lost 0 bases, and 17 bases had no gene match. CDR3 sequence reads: CASSPPGWGQGQGWTNYGYTF. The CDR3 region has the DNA TGTGCCAGCTCACCACCGGGGTGGGGCCAAGGACAGGGGTGGACTAACTATGGCTACACCTTC.

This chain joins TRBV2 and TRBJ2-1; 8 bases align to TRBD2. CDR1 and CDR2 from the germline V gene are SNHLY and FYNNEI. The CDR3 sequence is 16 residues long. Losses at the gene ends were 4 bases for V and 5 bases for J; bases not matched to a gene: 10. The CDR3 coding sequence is TGTGCCAGCAGTGTACTATCACTAGCGGCGGACAATGAGCAGTTCTTC. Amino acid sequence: CASSVLSLAADNEQFF.

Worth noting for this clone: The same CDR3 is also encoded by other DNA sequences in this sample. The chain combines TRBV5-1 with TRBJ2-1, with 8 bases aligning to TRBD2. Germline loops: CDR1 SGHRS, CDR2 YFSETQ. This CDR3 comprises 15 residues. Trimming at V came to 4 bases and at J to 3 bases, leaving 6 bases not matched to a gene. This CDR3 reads CASSLIAGSYNEQFF. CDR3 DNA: TGCGCCAGCAGCCTTATAGCGGGAAGCTACAATGAGCAGTTCTTC.